This T cell receptor (beta chain) originates from a study of T cell responses to AZD1222 COVID-19 vaccine. Study in general: Pooled samples include second doses given at about 4 or 12 weeks.

The CDR3 has 14 residues. J was trimmed by 4 bases and V by 1 base; bases with no gene match: 0. The germline gives CDR1 LGHDT, CDR2 YNNKEL (reference sequence). TCRdb keeps only in-frame clones here, not all; method: immunoSEQ multiplex PCR. The sample yields 130,000 or so clones, 85% to 95% seen once. The clonotype was recovered from an adult in good health. The chain uses TRBV3-1 (or the pseudogene TRBV3-2) and TRBJ1-1; 10 nucleotides align to TRBD1. The input for sequencing was peripheral blood, taken on day 0 of AZD1222 vaccination. In DNA, the CDR3 is TGTGCCAGCAGCCAAGGGACAGGGGGCACTGAAGCTTTCTTT. Translating it yields CASSQGTGGTEAFF.